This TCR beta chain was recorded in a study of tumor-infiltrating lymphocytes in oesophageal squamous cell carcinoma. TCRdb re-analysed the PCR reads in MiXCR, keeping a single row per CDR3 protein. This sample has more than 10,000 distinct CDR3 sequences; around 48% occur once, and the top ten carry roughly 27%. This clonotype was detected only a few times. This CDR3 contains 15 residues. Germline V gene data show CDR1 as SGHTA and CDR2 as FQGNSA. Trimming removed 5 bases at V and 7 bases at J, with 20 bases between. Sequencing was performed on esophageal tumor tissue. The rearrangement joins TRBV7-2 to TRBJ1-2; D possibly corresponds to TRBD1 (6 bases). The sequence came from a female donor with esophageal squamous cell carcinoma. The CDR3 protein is CASSPRGGTQGGYTF. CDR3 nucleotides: TGTGCCAGCAGCCCTCGAGGGGGGACACAAGGTGGCTACACCTTC.